Below, 15 T cell receptor beta chains from the same sample are listed, as sequenced in a study of long-term antiretroviral therapy in people with HIV. The assay used was immunoSEQ (version v3.0), run at survey level. Assay used: immunoSEQ multiplex PCR; TCRdb lists only in-frame clones, some missing. The table records roughly 42,000 clones, roughly 90% of them present only once. The input for sequencing was unsorted PBMCs, taken 1.2 years after starting antiretroviral therapy. The origin of the receptors is a woman in her fifties or sixties with HIV.

The genes are TRBV29-1 and TRBJ2-7; 9 bases match TRBD1. CDR3 size: 15 residues. Germline assignment: CDR1 SQVTM and CDR2 ANQGSEA. V gave up 7 bases and J gave up 2 bases; unmatched junction bases: 12. The CDR3 region has the DNA TGCAGCGCCCAACCCGGGACAGGGAGTACCTACGAGCAGTACTTC. Amino acid sequence: CSAQPGTGSTYEQYF.

This clone was observed once. The V gene is TRBV5-4, the J gene TRBJ2-2, with D perhaps TRBD2 (6 bases). The CDR3 is 16 amino acids. Germline assignment: CDR1 SGHNT and CDR2 YYREEE (reference sequence). Trimming took off 4 bases at V and 2 bases at J, with 15 bases between the two ends. This CDR3 reads CASSVAREINTGELFF. The CDR3 DNA follows: TGTGCCAGCAGCGTGGCTCGGGAGATAAACACCGGGGAGCTGTTTTTT.

The chain combines TRBV5-4 with TRBJ2-3; TRBD2 matches 7 bases. Germline loops: CDR1 SGHNT, CDR2 YYREEE (reference sequence). The trim removed 1 base at V and 3 bases at J, leaving 5 bases unmatched. The CDR3 has 15 residues. The CDR3 DNA is TGTGCCAGCAGCTTGAGGACTAGTGGTACAGATACGCAGTATTTT. Its protein product is CASSLRTSGTDTQYF.

Details on this clone: Other DNA sequences of this sample code for an identical CDR3. The genes are TRBV6-6 and TRBJ1-2; possible D gene TRBD1, 5 bases. Germline V gene sequence: CDR1 MNHNY, CDR2 SVGAGI (reference sequence). Trimming cost V 0 bases and J 9 bases, with 17 bases left between them. The CDR3 is 15 amino acids. The CDR3 nucleotides are TGTGCCAGCAGTTACTCGGTCAGGGCGCCGGCCAGCTACACCTTC. The encoded protein is CASSYSVRAPASYTF.

This clone is a singleton in its sample. The rearrangement joins TRBV12-5 to TRBJ2-3; 12 bases align to TRBD2. Germline assignment: CDR1 LGHNT and CDR2 FRNRAP. The ends lost 3 bases at V and 4 bases at J; junction bases unmatched: 8. This CDR3 contains 17 residues. The CDR3 here is CASGFDRLAGVADTQYF. For the CDR3, the DNA is TGTGCTAGTGGTTTCGACAGACTAGCGGGGGTCGCAGATACGCAGTATTTT.

The rearrangement uses TRBV7-2 and TRBJ1-4; 7 bases line up with TRBD1. CDR3 size: 14 residues. CDR1 is SGHTA and CDR2 is FQGNSA in the germline V gene. Trimming removed 4 bases from V and 4 bases from J; junction bases left unmatched: 3. CDR3 sequence (DNA): TGTGCCAGCAGCTGGGACAGCCTTAATGAAAAACTGTTTTTT. Its translation is CASSWDSLNEKLFF.

The sample holds one count of this clone. The chain recombines TRBV2 with TRBJ2-3, with 11 bases aligning to TRBD2. The CDR3 covers 13 residues. The germline V gene has CDR1 SNHLY and CDR2 FYNNEI. The CDR3 bases are TGTGCTATAGCGGGGGGGGACTCAGATACGCAGTATTTT. Translating it yields CAIAGGDSDTQYF.

The chain combines TRBV6-5 with TRBJ2-4; 12 bases match TRBD2. V trimming: 4 bases; J trimming: 6 bases; junction bases outside the gene matches: 4. The CDR3 runs to 15 residues. Per germline, CDR1 MNHEY and CDR2 SVGAGI. The CDR3 region has the DNA TGTGCCAGCAGTTCTCTAGCGGGGGGGCGAAACATTCAGTACTTC. It is translated as CASSSLAGGRNIQYF.

V is TRBV4-3 and J is TRBJ2-5; D may be TRBD2 (7 bases). The CDR3 length is 13 residues. Per germline, CDR1 LGHNA and CDR2 YSLEER. V gave up 4 bases and J gave up 7 bases, with 13 bases separating them. The chain's CDR3 is CASSLRGGGTQYF. CDR3 coding DNA: TGCGCCAGCAGCCTTAGGGGGGGAGGGACCCAGTACTTC.

J is TRBJ1-1 and V is TRBV19; no clear D gene. From germline, CDR1 is LNHDA and CDR2 SQIVND (reference sequence). Trimming stripped 5 bases from V and 2 bases from J, with 9 bases between. The CDR3 contains 13 residues. The CDR3 here is CASSLTSNTEAFF. Written as DNA, the CDR3 is TGTGCCAGTAGTTTAACAAGCAACACTGAAGCTTTCTTT.

This chain links TRBV6-5 with TRBJ1-1, with no clear D. The V gene lost 3 bases and the J gene lost 4 bases, with 9 bases spanning the gap. Germline CDR1 reads MNHEY; CDR2 reads SVGAGI. This CDR3 is 13 amino acids long. CDR3 region: CASSYSKRTEAFF. The CDR3 DNA sequence: TGTGCCAGCAGTTATTCGAAGCGCACTGAAGCTTTCTTT.

This rearrangement joins TRBV29-1 to TRBJ1-2; 10 nucleotides agree with TRBD1. J was trimmed by 5 bases and V by 4 bases; bases with no gene match: 7. CDR1 and CDR2 from the germline V gene are SQVTM and ANQGSEA. CDR3 length: 14 residues. CDR3 protein: CSVVPTGGLYGYTF. As DNA, the CDR3 is TGCAGCGTTGTCCCGACAGGGGGCTTGTATGGCTACACCTTC. The full variable domain, in which reference TRBV29-1 and TRBJ1-2 provide the parts outside the CDR3, is SAVISQKPSRDICQRGTSLTIQCQVDSQVTMMFWYRQQPGQSLTLIATANQGSEATYESGFVIDKFPISRPNLTFSTLTVSNMSPEDSSIYLCSVVPTGGLYGYTFGSGTRLTVV.

This clone appeared once. The DNA of the CDR3 is TGTGCCAGTGTGGAGGCAGGAATCAACTATGGCTACACCTTC. Amino acids: CASVEAGINYGYTF. The V gene is TRBV19, the J gene TRBJ1-2; D uncertain. The CDR3 is 14 residues long. Trimming left V 8 bases short and J 2 bases short, with 15 bases between. The germline V gene encodes CDR1 LNHDA and CDR2 SQIVND (reference sequence).

This clone has just a few counts. The CDR3 spells CASRPRRGQGNTIYF. The CDR3 nucleotides read TGTGCCAGCAGACCCCGCCGGGGACAGGGAAACACCATATATTTT. The chain is built from TRBV27 and TRBJ1-3, with TRBD1 matching 7 bases. J was trimmed by 4 bases and V by 6 bases; bases with no gene match: 9. Germline lookup yields CDR1 MNHEY and CDR2 SMNVEV (reference sequence). The CDR3 is made up of 15 amino acids.

The rearrangement joins TRBV19 to TRBJ1-5; D unclear. In germline, CDR1 is LNHDA, CDR2 SQIVND (reference sequence). Trimming left V 10 bases short and J 4 bases short, with 8 bases between. The CDR3 is 11 amino acids. In DNA, the CDR3 is TGTGCCACCACTAGAAATCAGCCCCAGCATTTT. Its translation is CATTRNQPQHF.